Listed below are T cell receptor beta chains from one sample, sequenced in a study of Ad26.COV2.S vaccination and SARS-CoV-2 variants. Clones were sequenced by immunoSEQ multiplex PCR, and TCRdb holds only the in-frame ones, with some missing. The sample lists 400,000 to 500,000 clones, roughly 89% occurring once. The source material was peripheral blood, sampled in a trial of Ad26.COV2.S vaccine versus placebo. The receptors were gathered from a person between 18 and 65 years old who received the Ad26.COV2.S COVID-19 vaccine or a placebo. Each CDR3 is given with its conserved first and last residue. The D gene is left open where the match is weak. Clone size is shown for a subset of rows, as once, few, many or a class of expanded clone.

TRBV6-4,TRBD1,TRBJ1-6,NA,TGTGCCAGCAGCCAGACAGGGGCTGGCTCACCCCTCCACTTT,CASSQTGAGSPLHF
TRBV27,TRBD1,TRBJ2-7,NA,TGTGCCAGCAGCCGAGACAGGGGATCCCACGAGCAGTACTTC,CASSRDRGSHEQYF
TRBV27,NA,TRBJ2-3,few,TGTGCCAGCAGTGGGGTCGTCACTGCTGATACGCAGTATTTT,CASSGVVTADTQYF
TRBV18,TRBD1,TRBJ2-1,NA,TGTGCCAGCTCACCAGTAGGGGGCGTTCGTAATGAGCAGTTCTTC,CASSPVGGVRNEQFF
TRBV19,NA,TRBJ1-5,NA,TGTGCCAGTAGCAACCGGGACATCGGCAATCAGCCCCAGCATTTT,CASSNRDIGNQPQHF
TRBV7-9,NA,TRBJ1-1,NA,TGTGCCAGCAGCTTAGAGGGGATGAACACTGAAGCTTTCTTT,CASSLEGMNTEAFF
TRBV29-1,NA,TRBJ1-2,NA,TGCAGCGTGGGAACAGGGATCTATGGCTACACCTTC,CSVGTGIYGYTF
TRBV4-3,TRBD1,TRBJ2-1,NA,TGCGCCAGCAGCCAAGACCCCCGACAGGGATGGGAGCAGTTCTTC,CASSQDPRQGWEQFF
TRBV3-1/TRBV3-2,TRBD1,TRBJ1-1,NA,TGTGCCAGCAGCCAAAACTCAGGGGGAGCTTTCTTT,CASSQNSGGAFF
TRBV6-1,NA,TRBJ1-1,NA,TGTGCCAGCAGCCCCCCAGTGAACACTGAAGCTTTCTTT,CASSPPVNTEAFF
TRBV28,NA,TRBJ1-1,NA,TGTGCCAGCAGTTCGTGGGGCGAAGCTTTCTTT,CASSSWGEAFF
TRBV2,NA,TRBJ1-4,NA,TGTGCCAGCCACCGACGGGAGTTTAATGAAAAACTGTTTTTT,CASHRREFNEKLFF
TRBV3-1/TRBV3-2,NA,TRBJ1-3,NA,TGTGCCAGCAGCCAAGGCTCCCGCTCTGGAAACACCATATATTTT,CASSQGSRSGNTIYF
TRBV6-5,NA,TRBJ2-3,NA,TGTGCCAGCAGTACGGGATGGGCAGATACGCAGTATTTT,CASSTGWADTQYF
TRBV5-1,TRBD1,TRBJ2-7,NA,TGCGCCAGCAGCCTAGGGACAGGAGATTTCTACGAGCAGTACTTC,CASSLGTGDFYEQYF
TRBV5-1,TRBD2,TRBJ2-1,NA,TGCGCCAGCAGCTTGGAATTCGGAAGGCGGGGGAGAGGTGAGCAGTTCTTC,CASSLEFGRRGRGEQFF
TRBV9,NA,TRBJ2-2,NA,TGTGCCAGCAGCGTAGGGTTCACCGGGGAGCTGTTTTTT,CASSVGFTGELFF
TRBV27,NA,TRBJ2-1,NA,TGTGCCAGCAGTTTTCGGCGGGTAAATATATACAATGAGCAGTTCTTC,CASSFRRVNIYNEQFF
TRBV29-1,NA,TRBJ1-5,NA,TGCAGCGTTCTCGCAGATAGCAATCAGCCCCAGCATTTT,CSVLADSNQPQHF
TRBV6-5,TRBD1,TRBJ1-3,NA,TGTGCCAGCCGGACAGGGAACGGAAACACCATATATTTT,CASRTGNGNTIYF
TRBV18,NA,TRBJ1-5,NA,TGTGCCAGCTCACCGAACAGGGTCCAAGGACAGCCCCAGCATTTT,CASSPNRVQGQPQHF
TRBV7-9,TRBD1,TRBJ2-7,few,TGTGCCAGCAGCTTCACAGGGGGCACCTCCTACGAGCAGTACTTC,CASSFTGGTSYEQYF
TRBV7-9,NA,TRBJ1-1,NA,TGTGCCAGCAGCTTAGATGGCGGGAACACTGAAGCTTTCTTT,CASSLDGGNTEAFF
TRBV7-2,NA,TRBJ2-7,NA,TGTGCCAGCAGCTTGGGGGTGCAGGACTACGAGCAGTACTTC,CASSLGVQDYEQYF
TRBV10-3,NA,TRBJ2-1,NA,TGTGCCATCAGTGGTCAGGGGCCAAGCTCCTACAATGAGCAGTTCTTC,CAISGQGPSSYNEQFF
TRBV27,TRBD1,TRBJ2-7,NA,TGTGCCAGCAGTTCGGACCCGACAGGGAGTAGATACGAGCAGTACTTC,CASSSDPTGSRYEQYF
TRBV7-3,TRBD2,TRBJ2-1,few,TGTGCCAGCAGCTTAAGAGCGGGGACCGCTACCCAGCATGAGCAGTTCTTC,CASSLRAGTATQHEQFF
TRBV5-6,NA,TRBJ2-7,NA,TGTGCCAGCAGAATGAGGCGTCAGTTGGAAAACTACGAGCAGTACTTC,CASRMRRQLENYEQYF
TRBV6-2/TRBV6-3,NA,TRBJ1-5,once,TGTGCCAGCAGTTACTCGATGCCAGGTTGGGGAAGCAATCAGCCCCAGCATTTT,CASSYSMPGWGSNQPQHF
TRBV29-1,NA,TRBJ1-1,NA,TGCAGCGCTGGAAATCGGGCCACCACTGAAGCTTTCTTT,CSAGNRATTEAFF
TRBV7-2,TRBD1,TRBJ1-2,once,TGTGCCAGCAGCCCCGGGACAGATGGCTACACCTTC,CASSPGTDGYTF
TRBV2,NA,TRBJ2-3,NA,TGTGCCAGCAGTGAATTAGTTAGCACAGATACGCAGTATTTT,CASSELVSTDTQYF
TRBV24-1,TRBD2,TRBJ2-1,NA,TGTGCCACCAGTGATAGCGGGAGGGCCTTTTTCGCTCACTACAATGAGCAGTTCTTC,CATSDSGRAFFAHYNEQFF
TRBV13,TRBD2,TRBJ2-2,NA,TGTGCCAGCAGCTTGGGGCTAGCGGGAGTCACCGGGGAGCTGTTTTTT,CASSLGLAGVTGELFF
TRBV23-1,TRBD1,TRBJ1-3,NA,TGCGCCAGCAGTCAAGGGGAACAGGGGAGAGAAGCAAACACCATATATTTT,CASSQGEQGREANTIYF
TRBV9,NA,TRBJ2-7,many,TGTGCCAGCAGCGTAGGGGGGGAAGACGAGCAGTACTTC,CASSVGGEDEQYF
TRBV7-3,TRBD2,TRBJ2-1,NA,TGTGCCAGCAGCATTACTAGCGGGAGACGCGTTGAGCAGTTCTTC,CASSITSGRRVEQFF
TRBV27,NA,TRBJ2-6,NA,TGTGCCAGCAGTTTAATCTCTGGGGCCAACGTCCTGACTTTC,CASSLISGANVLTF
TRBV4-3,TRBD2,TRBJ2-1,NA,TGCGCCAGCAGCCAAGATCTATTGCGGGAGGGATCCTACAATGAGCAGTTCTTC,CASSQDLLREGSYNEQFF
TRBV6-5,NA,TRBJ1-1,once,TGTGCCAGCAGTTATCGTGGGGGGCGTAAGGCTTTCTTT,CASSYRGGRKAFF
TRBV7-9,TRBD1,TRBJ1-5,NA,TGTGCCAGCAGCTCCGGGACAGGGTTCAATCAGCCCCAGCATTTT,CASSSGTGFNQPQHF
TRBV7-9,NA,TRBJ2-3,once,TGTGCCAGCAGCTCGTCGCTAGGTACGCAGTATTTT,CASSSSLGTQYF
TRBV12-3/TRBV12-4,NA,TRBJ1-2,NA,TGTGCCAGCAGTCTAGAGAACTATGGCTACACCTTC,CASSLENYGYTF
TRBV7-9,NA,TRBJ1-2,NA,TGTGCCAGCAGCTTAGAGATTGCTAACTATGGCTACACCTTC,CASSLEIANYGYTF
TRBV10-3,NA,TRBJ1-1,NA,TGTGCCACGCAGATGGGGGGCGACACTGAAGCTTTCTTT,CATQMGGDTEAFF
TRBV6-6,NA,TRBJ1-1,NA,TGTGCCAGCAAGGGCGATGTGACTGAAGCTTTCTTT,CASKGDVTEAFF
TRBV4-3,TRBD1,TRBJ2-3,NA,TGCGCCAGCAGCCAACCGGGACAGGGTGCGGATACGCAGTATTTT,CASSQPGQGADTQYF
TRBV21-1,NA,TRBJ1-3,NA,TGTGCCAGCAGCGTGGCCCGCCCCACGTCTGGAAACACCATATATTTT,CASSVARPTSGNTIYF